A single sample gave rise to the 20 T cell receptor beta chains below, sequenced in a study of CD4 T cells in relation to SARS-CoV-2 and coronaviruses. The unexposed donors gave CD4+ T cells in about 2011-2019, prior to COVID-19. CD4+ T cells were isolated from the cells after less than 13 days of culture. Profiled with immunoSEQ multiplex PCR; TCRdb holds only in-frame clones, not every one. The sample consists of around 23,000 clones, around 80% of them appearing once. Their antigen targets remain unknown. The sequenced material came from CD4+ T cells from PBMCs, cultured in vitro. These receptors came from a human donor in good health.

The rearrangement joins TRBV5-1 to TRBJ2-6, with D hard to call. This CDR3 is built from 15 residues. The germline gives CDR1 SGHRS, CDR2 YFSETQ. Trimming left V 3 bases short and J 0 bases short, with 7 bases between. CDR3 sequence (DNA): TGCGCCAGCAGCTCCCTCAGCTCTGGGGCCAACGTCCTGACTTTC. It is translated as CASSSLSSGANVLTF.

This clone was seen once. The chain recombines TRBV18 with TRBJ1-2, with a weak D call TRBD1 (5 bases). This CDR3 spans 15 amino acids. Trimming left V 4 bases short and J 4 bases short, with 16 bases between. CDR1 is KGHSH, CDR2 LQKENI, per germline. This CDR3 is CASSRDSMILYGYTF. CDR3 DNA sequence: TGTGCCAGCTCACGAGACAGTATGATCCTCTATGGCTACACCTTC.

The chain has TRBV5-1 and TRBJ2-5; D unclear. V was pared by 1 base and J by 4 bases, with 2 bases between. This CDR3 contains 11 residues. Germline V lookup: CDR1 SGHRS, CDR2 YFSETQ. The CDR3: CASSLLETQYF. The CDR3 bases are TGCGCCAGCAGCTTGTTAGAGACCCAGTACTTC. Drawing the rest from reference TRBV5-1 and TRBJ2-5, the complete variable domain is KAGVTQTPRYLIKTRGQQVTLSCSPISGHRSVSWYQQTPGQGLQFLFEYFSETQRNKGNFPGRFSGRQFSNSRSEMNVSTLELGDSALYLCASSLLETQYFGPGTRLLVL.

This clone has only a few counts. This rearrangement joins TRBV6-5 to TRBJ2-3, with a weak D call TRBD1 (5 bases). The CDR3 extends over 16 amino acids. The germline V and J ends were trimmed by 0 bases and 3 bases, with 13 bases remaining between them. Germline lookup yields CDR1 MNHEY and CDR2 SVGAGI. CDR3 coding DNA: TGTGCCAGCAGTTACTCGGGGCCAGGAAGGACAGATACGCAGTATTTT. This encodes CASSYSGPGRTDTQYF.

This clone is termed large. CDR3 coding DNA: TGTGCCAGCAGCATCAAACCCGGGACACCGGGGCAGTACTTC. This codes for CASSIKPGTPGQYF. V is TRBV5-6 and J is TRBJ2-7; D may be TRBD1 (6 bases). CDR3 length equals 14 residues. CDR1 and CDR2 from the germline V gene are SGHDT and YYEEEE. Trimming removed 4 bases at V and 9 bases at J, with 20 bases between.

The CDR3 is CASRPEGGFEQYF. CDR3 DNA sequence: TGTGCCAGCAGACCAGAGGGGGGCTTCGAGCAGTACTTC. The chain couples TRBV6-5 to TRBJ2-7; the D call may be TRBD1 or TRBD2 (6 bases each). Germline V gene lookup returns CDR1 MNHEY and CDR2 SVGAGI. This CDR3 contains 13 residues. V shed 6 bases and J shed 6 bases, with 15 bases lying between them.

V is TRBV10-3 and J is TRBJ2-5, with D hard to call. This CDR3 has 13 amino acids. The V end lost 3 bases, the J end lost 1 base, and 6 bases lay between the germline ends. CDR1 and CDR2 (germline): ENHRY, SYGVKD. The CDR3 bases are TGTGCCATCAGTGAAGGGTTCCAAGAGACCCAGTACTTC. This sequence encodes CAISEGFQETQYF.

The rearrangement joins TRBV7-9 to TRBJ2-3, with a tentative D call TRBD1 (6 bases). The CDR3 length is 15 residues. Germline V lookup: CDR1 SEHNR, CDR2 FQNEAQ (reference sequence). V lost 4 bases and J 3 bases, leaving 14 bases between the germline ends. The CDR3 here is CASSSWTAATDTQYF. The CDR3 bases are TGTGCCAGCAGCTCCTGGACAGCCGCTACAGATACGCAGTATTTT.

This clone was observed a few times. This rearrangement joins TRBV7-3 to TRBJ2-1; no reliable D call. The CDR3 is 14 residues long. With 3 bases removed from V and 4 bases from J, the gap between germline ends came to 10 bases. The germline V gene has CDR1 SGHTA and CDR2 FQGTGA. CDR3 bases: TGTGCCAGCAGCTTCGGCCTAGAATACAATGAGCAGTTCTTC. This gives the protein CASSFGLEYNEQFF.

The chain joins TRBV6-2 or TRBV6-3 to TRBJ2-5, with D perhaps given as TRBD1 or TRBD2 (6 bases each). V was pared by 0 bases and J by 0 bases, with 17 bases between. The CDR3 is 18 residues long. From germline, CDR1 is MNHEY and CDR2 SVGEGT. CDR3 sequence (DNA): TGTGCCAGCAGTTACTCGGAGGGCAGGGGCCCCTACCAAGAGACCCAGTACTTC. Amino acids: CASSYSEGRGPYQETQYF.

Only one count was recorded for this clone. This sequence joins TRBV6-2 or TRBV6-3 and TRBJ2-3; TRBD2 matches at 12 bases. The CDR3 runs to 15 residues. V gave up 5 bases and J gave up 5 bases; unmatched junction bases: 5. Germline V gene data show CDR1 as MNHEY and CDR2 as SVGEGT. The CDR3 reads CASSQTSGRRDTQYF. As DNA, the CDR3 is TGTGCCAGCAGTCAAACTAGCGGGAGGAGAGATACGCAGTATTTT.

V is TRBV28 and J is TRBJ1-2; 7 bases align to TRBD1. The V gene's germline CDR1 is MDHEN and CDR2 SYDVKM. There are 14 residues in the CDR3. The ends lost 7 bases at V and 0 bases at J; junction bases unmatched: 5. The CDR3 nucleotides read TGTGCCAGCATCCAGGGGGGAGCTAACTATGGCTACACCTTC. Translated: CASIQGGANYGYTF.

This clone was recorded once. The chain couples TRBV5-1 to TRBJ1-5; 7 nucleotides line up with TRBD1. The V gene end was trimmed by 1 base and the J gene end by 2 bases; junction bases not matched to a gene: 3. The CDR3 runs to 15 residues. CDR1 is SGHRS and CDR2 is YFSETQ in the germline V gene. The CDR3 loop reads CASSLSQGGNQPQHF. The CDR3 nucleotides read TGCGCCAGCAGCTTGAGTCAGGGGGGCAATCAGCCCCAGCATTTT.

This chain links TRBV11-2 with TRBJ1-6; D is uncertain. Between the trimmed V and J ends, which lost 5 bases and 7 bases, there was a span of 6 bases. Germline CDR1 SGHAT, CDR2 FQNNGV. The CDR3 is 12 amino acids. CDR3 bases: TGTGCCAGCAGCCCCATCAATTCACCCCTCCACTTT. This translates into CASSPINSPLHF.

This chain uses TRBV19 with TRBJ1-5; D unresolved. From germline, CDR1 is LNHDA and CDR2 SQIVND (reference sequence). The CDR3 consists of 18 residues. Trimming stripped 5 bases from V and 0 bases from J, with 20 bases between. CDR3 protein: CASSSPPPLTPSNQPQHF. CDR3 DNA sequence: TGTGCCAGTAGTTCACCCCCCCCCTTGACACCTAGCAATCAGCCCCAGCATTTT.

V gene TRBV5-4 combines with J gene TRBJ2-3; D unclear. V gave up 6 bases and J gave up 0 bases, with 20 bases separating them. The CDR3 sequence is 17 residues long. The germline CDR1 and CDR2 sequences are SGHNT and YYREEE (reference sequence). The chain's CDR3 is CASTSQGSGPSTDTQYF. Here the CDR3 DNA reads TGTGCCAGCACCTCACAAGGGTCCGGGCCTAGCACAGATACGCAGTATTTT.

The chain carries TRBV7-2 and TRBJ1-6; 8 nucleotides align to TRBD1. CDR1 and CDR2 from the germline V gene are SGHTA and FQGNSA. Germline trimming cut 3 bases from V and 10 bases from J; bases unmatched to any gene: 8. The length of the CDR3 is 15 residues. The CDR3 sequence is CASSLGRTGSSPLHF. CDR3 nucleotides: TGTGCCAGCAGCTTGGGCCGGACAGGGAGCTCACCCCTCCACTTT.

This sequence joins TRBV6-5 and TRBJ2-1; 13 bases fit TRBD2. CDR1 MNHEY and CDR2 SVGAGI come from the germline V gene. V was pared by 6 bases and J by 4 bases, with 3 bases of the junction left unmatched. This CDR3 contains 15 residues. CDR3 DNA: TGTGCCAGCAGAGGACTAGCGGGGGATTACAATGAGCAGTTCTTC. Its protein is CASRGLAGDYNEQFF.

The genes are TRBV9 and TRBJ1-2; tentative D call: TRBD1 (5 bases). This CDR3 comprises 14 residues. CDR1 and CDR2 from the germline V gene are SGDLS and YYNGEE. The V and J ends lost 4 bases and 2 bases respectively, with 12 bases between them. The CDR3 reads CASSPGRLNYGYTF. DNA for the CDR3: TGTGCCAGCAGCCCAGGGAGACTGAACTATGGCTACACCTTC.

The rearrangement uses TRBV18 and TRBJ2-2; 15 bases align to TRBD2. Germline loops: CDR1 KGHSH, CDR2 LQKENI. The J segment lost 4 bases and the V segment lost 0 bases, leaving 3 bases of the junction unmatched. This CDR3 comprises 18 residues. The chain's CDR3 is CASSPPGLAGGFTGELFF. CDR3 sequence (DNA): TGTGCCAGCTCACCACCGGGACTAGCGGGAGGTTTCACCGGGGAGCTGTTTTTT. The full variable domain, in which reference TRBV18 and TRBJ2-2 provide the parts outside the CDR3, is NAGVMQNPRHLVRRRGQEARLRCSPMKGHSHVYWYRQLPEEGLKFMVYLQKENIIDESGMPKERFSAEFPKEGPSILRIQQVVRGDSAAYFCASSPPGLAGGFTGELFFGEGSRLTVL.